Described below is a single TCR beta chain sequence and its context. Its antigen is currently not known. No clone much larger than this one lies a single base away; base qualities are absent. The cohort was made up of approximately 700 healthy bone marrow donors. At the time of sampling, all cohort members were nominally healthy, though unrecorded immune exposures were likely present. The donor tested CMV seropositive, placing the donor among the approximately 310 seropositive members of the cohort. A peripheral blood sample was provided by each donor, and peripheral blood mononuclear cells were used for TCR beta sequencing. The Qiagen DNeasy Blood Extraction Kit was used to extract genomic DNA from the blood cell samples. Receptor amplification or capture employed the immunoSEQ multiplex PCR assay. The multiplex PCR relied on a mix of 60 forward primers for TCR Vbeta segments and 13 reverse primers for TCR Jbeta segments. A multiplex PCR assay on genomic DNA amplified the CDR3 region of rearranged TCR beta genes. On the Illumina HiSeq System, the amplified TCR beta libraries were sequenced as 87-base-pair reads. The authors' pipeline ran thus. Across the 666 repertoires, a later analysis counted 60 million to 90 million unique TCR beta chains, roughly 11 million of which were shared by at least two donors. Raw reads were error-corrected and collapsed into unique sequences with a nearest-neighbor algorithm that merged closely related sequences to remove PCR and sequencing errors. V, D and J gene segments were assigned by aligning CDR3 sequences to IMGT reference sequences. For a sequence to be retained, a match of at least six nucleotides was required to both a V gene segment and a J gene segment. Rearrangements were classified as productive when the CDR3 lacked stop codons and remained in frame with V and J, and all other rearrangements were classified as non-productive. Following IMGT convention, CDR3 was defined as the stretch from the second conserved V-encoded cysteine to the conserved J-encoded phenylalanine. In an earlier analysis of approximately 590 of the donors, sequences lacking an unambiguous match to a single V gene segment were excluded. In an earlier analysis of 450 to 750 of the donors, a V segment was called functional when productive rearrangements were above 56.7%, and segregating when the standard deviation between donors exceeded 5%. To diagnose cytomegalovirus status from the catalog of TCR beta chain sequences, a statistical classification framework was built. V and J gene assignment, in a later analysis, came from comparing TCR nucleotide sequences with IMGT/GENE-DB human TR gene sequences. In a later analysis, CDR3 sequences and most-parsimonious VDJ recombination scenarios were assigned using the TCRdist pipeline. In a later analysis, each TCR beta chain was defined by its CDR3 amino acid sequence together with its V-gene family, and reads lacking a unique V-gene family were excluded. To address suspected cross-contamination and a sequencing artifact, a later analysis removed 550 to 750 highly shared, low-generation-probability nucleotide sequences. For each public chain, a later analysis derived a clonal expansion index from normalized ranks of inferred template counts within each repertoire. In a later analysis, generation probabilities were computed with a VDJ recombination model fitted to out-of-frame rearrangements, and the resulting probabilities were checked against IGoR. Hypergeometric tests were used in a later analysis to score TCR-TCR, TCR-HLA and TCR-CMV co-occurrence, with a repertoire-size bias correction applied to the TCR pairs. To estimate false discovery rates, a later analysis permuted the HLA or CMV assignments 20 times. In a later analysis, co-occurring TCRs were grouped using DBSCAN, and TCRdist sequence similarity was added for clustering within HLA-allele-positive subsets. Repertoires with fewer than 30,000 or more than 120,000 public chains were left out of co-occurrence clustering, as were a handful of repertoires with anomalous nucleotide sharing. In TCRdb, the immuneACCESS table is reduced to in-frame sequences with V and J assigned. These tables do not hold every clone; where another copy was compared, an unresolved V gene accounts for under half, and the others remain unexplained. From that table come the V and J calls and clone size; the DNA was used to work out D and trimming. The sample includes over 150,000 clones, with roughly four fifths observed a single time. Less than 4% of the sample comes from the top ten.

These data come from a study of cytomegalovirus exposure and HLA in healthy donors (dated by TCRdb to about 2017). Describing the broader study: According to an earlier analysis of several hundred of the donors, 150 million to 200 million T cells yielded 117 million unique TCR beta sequences and around 300 Gb of sequence data. Rather than drawing on any new phenotypic data, the later analysis identified candidate immune exposures from TCR beta sequences and the way those sequences occurred across donors. Among 398 genotyped donors of the cohort, an average of around 240,000 unique TCR beta nucleotide sequences were sequenced per donor, 15% to 20% of them non-productive. A few DR-DQ haplotypes were treated as single units for association and clustering because of strong linkage in the cohort. An earlier analysis of 450 to 750 of the donors used high-throughput TCR beta sequencing to judge whether each TCR beta V gene segment behaved as functional or pseudogenic. An early release that covered several hundred HLA-typed donors contained 300 to 350 gigabases of sequencing data and tens of millions of unique TCR sequences. In a later analysis, previously published TCR beta repertoires from about 670 donors were re-analyzed and high-resolution HLA genotyping was added so that TCR occurrence patterns could be studied. HLA typing included class I and class II loci at four-digit resolution. Every repertoire in the discovery cohort had been generated on one and the same sequencing platform. Genome-wide SNP genotypes for about three fifths of the roughly 670 donors were used in a later genetic analysis, which treated that subset as a discovery cohort. The study combined high-throughput TCR immunosequencing, statistical association of individual TCRs with disease status, and machine learning to predict cytomegalovirus infection status. Along with the approximately 620-subject first cohort, a separate validation cohort of about 110 different subjects was used. The study aimed to test whether cataloging public T cell receptors could reveal signatures of past pathogen exposure. Using immunosequencing, the study profiled T cell repertoires from roughly 650 subjects and related those repertoires to cytomegalovirus serostatus. Donor age, sex, ethnicity and CMV serostatus were compiled together with the repertoire data. The number of donors typed differed by locus, with about 629-630 for A, B, C, DRB1 and DQB1, around 500 for DQA1, 600 to 610 for DPA1, and approximately 470 for DPB1. The genetic ancestry cluster associated with self-reported Caucasian donors included over 65% of the approximately 410 genotyped donors.

The germline V and J ends show losses of 7 bases and 6 bases respectively, and no gene match explains 1 base of the junction. The CDR3 numbers 13 residues from cysteine through phenylalanine. Only the CDR3 part of the read is kept: 39 bases, read in frame from the first base. The germline V gene encodes CDR1 SNHLY and CDR2 FYNNEI. Overall study results and their limits: A later analysis found that HLA-associated TCR beta chains were more clonally expanded and had lower generation probabilities than equally common non-associated chains. Cytomegalovirus status was reported to be diagnosed by the classifier with high specificity and sensitivity in both the original and validation cohorts. A cluster of highly shared sequence variants was judged likely to be a technical artifact of the sequencing pipeline. Some 16 rarely observed V segments, including chromosome 9 orphons, were excluded from the earlier analysis of just under 600 of the donors because counts were too low. HLA typing was unavailable for some donors at each locus, so association tests used only the typed subset. Across donors, most TCR sequences were observed very rarely, whereas some public TCRs were present in many individuals. According to a later genetic analysis, donors in an Asian-associated ancestry cluster had fewer N-insertions in productive TCRs than the roughly 670-donor mean. The only immune exposure information available for the cohort was CMV serostatus. Several of the top co-occurrence clusters appeared to be linked to parvovirus B19, influenza, CMV and Epstein-Barr virus, according to a later analysis. A further reported finding was that TCR beta sequences accurately predicted the HLA-A and HLA-B alleles for most subjects in the first cohort. A later analysis found that TCR association rates varied across HLA loci, with DRB1 alleles showing the most associated TCRs and HLA-C alleles the fewest. The presence/absence analyses assumed that sequencing depth was roughly uniform across donors, and that assumption may not be true. It was suggested by the authors that the approach could potentially be generalized to other disease states and immunological phenotypes. When HLA alleles, especially DR and DQ, strongly co-occurred, TCR associations were difficult to assign to individual alleles. At a false discovery rate of 0.05, a later analysis linked 15,000 to 20,000 TCR beta sequences to specific HLA alleles. An earlier analysis of some 590 of the donors showed that most TCR beta V segments appeared in productive rearrangements either about 90% or about 30% of the time, which broadly matched IMGT annotations. Because the 87-base-pair reads could not distinguish some IMGT-functional V segments, including TRBV6-2 and TRBV6-3, those segments were excluded. A later analysis found that most CMV-associated TCR beta chains appeared HLA-restricted, with HLA associations seemingly driven largely by CMV exposure. This cohort had only TCR beta chains sequenced, and the lack of alpha or paired-chain data limited which features could be detected. A later genetic analysis associated a missense DCLRE1C variant with V-gene and J-gene trimming of TCR beta chains, and an independent cohort replicated the association. A few of the identified cytomegalovirus-associated TCR beta chains were confirmed in vitro to be specific for cytomegalovirus antigens. The study listed 170 or so TCR beta chains as associated with cytomegalovirus. Linkage disequilibrium might explain the correlated functional status among segregating V segments, but an unknown experimental factor could not be ruled out.

Sequencing input: PBMCs. This receptor was taken from a woman in her thirties in good health and CMV-seropositive. The chain employs TRBV2 and TRBJ1-6; 9 bases in the middle match TRBD1. Here the CDR3 is given as CASMGQGNSPLHF. The DNA is TGTGCCAGCATGGGACAGGGTAATTCACCCCTCCACTTT.